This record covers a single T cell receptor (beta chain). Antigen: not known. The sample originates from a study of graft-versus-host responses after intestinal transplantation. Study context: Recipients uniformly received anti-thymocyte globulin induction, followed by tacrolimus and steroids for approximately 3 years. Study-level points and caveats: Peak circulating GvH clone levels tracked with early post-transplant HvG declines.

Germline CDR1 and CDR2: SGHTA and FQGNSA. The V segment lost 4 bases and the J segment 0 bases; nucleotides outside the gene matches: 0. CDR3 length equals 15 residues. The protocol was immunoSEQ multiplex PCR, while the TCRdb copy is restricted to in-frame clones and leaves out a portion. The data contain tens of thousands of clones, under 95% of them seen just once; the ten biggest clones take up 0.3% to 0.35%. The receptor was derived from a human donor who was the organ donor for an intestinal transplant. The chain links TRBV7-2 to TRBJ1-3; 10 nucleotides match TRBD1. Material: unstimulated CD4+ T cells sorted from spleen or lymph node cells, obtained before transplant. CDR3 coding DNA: TGTGCCAGCAGCTGGACAGGGGGCTCTGGAAACACCATATATTTT. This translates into CASSWTGGSGNTIYF.